Detailed here is one TCR beta chain. Its specificity is unknown. The junction differs from germline at one of its ends, possibly a read error. Using a constant-region primer together with ProtoScript II reverse transcriptase, TCR beta cDNA was made from around 500 ng of total RNA. Each TCR beta library was derived from three nested multiplex PCR rounds that employed slightly modified ARM-PCR. Researchers ran the first two PCR rounds for approximately 10 cycles each with TRBV1-TRBV30 forward primers and a C-beta reverse primer. TCRdb ran MiXCR on the multiplex PCR reads and lists one entry per CDR3 protein. In the table there are about 210,000 distinct CDR3 sequences, almost 65% of which are singletons. RNA isolated from unsorted whole blood supplied the blood RNA, with germline DNA also extracted. The patients lived with chronic HBV infection and had not yet received any treatment. There are 14 residues in the CDR3. Germline loops: CDR1 LGHNA, CDR2 YNFKEQ.

These data come from a study of tumor-infiltrating lymphocytes in primary liver carcinoma. Across the whole study: Yields of productive TCRbeta reads ranged from roughly 3.5 to 7.13 million per sample and were similar across tissue types.

Study-wide results and limits: Tumor-adjacent and tumor-blood pairs showed less overlap than tumor region pairs. In the absence of sorting, bulk samples left CD4+ and CD8+ repertoires uncompared.

This receptor was taken from a woman aged 55-75 years with primary liver carcinoma and hepatitis B virus infection. This chain links TRBV4-2 with TRBJ2-1; no clear D. Sequencing was done on a sample of peripheral blood. CDR3 nucleotides: TGTGCCAGGAGCCAAGGAACGGGCGTTGATGAGCAGTTCTTC. Translated: CARSQGTGVDEQFF.